The rows below give T cell receptor beta chains drawn from one sample of a study of blood T cell repertoires in COVID-19. Profiled with immunoSEQ multiplex PCR; TCRdb holds only in-frame clones, not every one. The sample lists hundreds of thousands of clones; about 91% were seen once. The sequenced material came from peripheral blood. These TCRs come from a man older than 75 with acute or convalescent COVID-19. CDR3s include the opening cysteine and the closing phenylalanine or tryptophan.

cdr3_length,v_call,j_call,cdr3_aa
16,TRBV7-3,TRBJ2-7,CASSLTAAALGGKQYF
15,TRBV7-9,TRBJ2-2,CASSLSGSNTGELFF
13,TRBV29-1,TRBJ1-2,CSARDGRRYGYTF
14,TRBV6-5,TRBJ1-1,CASSVSQGATEAFF
17,TRBV7-3,TRBJ1-2,CASSLSGTGGAPDGYTF
13,TRBV10-3,TRBJ1-2,CAISRQDSYGYTF
13,TRBV18,TRBJ2-5,CASSPSAQETQYF
13,TRBV5-1,TRBJ1-4,CASSRGEGEKLFF
14,TRBV5-1,TRBJ1-3,CASSLDNSGNTIYF
14,TRBV19,TRBJ1-2,CASSPQGVNYGYTF
16,TRBV11-2,TRBJ2-5,CASSLNPTGNEETQYF
15,TRBV5-5,TRBJ2-7,CASSSRTAGEHEQYF
14,TRBV5-5,TRBJ2-7,CASSLLADSYEQYF
15,TRBV3-1/TRBV3-2,TRBJ2-7,CASSPSRTGRHEQYF
15,TRBV19,TRBJ2-2,CASTSRDRGRGELFF
13,TRBV28,TRBJ2-5,CASSQLAVETQYF
14,TRBV19,TRBJ1-2,CASKGAAPNYGYTF
19,TRBV7-2,TRBJ2-3,CASSLTGTSGRAKADTQYF
12,TRBV11-2,TRBJ1-1,CASGLSGTEAFF
17,TRBV7-6,TRBJ2-1,CASSFPSGGEPYNEQFF
13,TRBV19,TRBJ1-1,CASSISGSTEAFF
15,TRBV7-3,TRBJ2-6,CASSPGRDGANVLTF
16,TRBV24-1,TRBJ2-3,CATSKAGAPGSGTQYF
14,TRBV27,TRBJ1-2,CASSLGGYSYGYTF
14,TRBV5-1,TRBJ1-2,CASSLDRGANGYTF
15,TRBV6-1,TRBJ1-6,CASSDWSLGDSPLHF
16,TRBV19,TRBJ1-5,CASIQLGGGHNQPQHF
17,TRBV2,TRBJ2-7,CESPWEGHIQSSYEQYF
15,TRBV5-1,TRBJ2-7,CASSLWSGGDGEQYF
14,TRBV6-5,TRBJ2-5,CASATSGRAETQYF
15,TRBV6-5,TRBJ2-7,CASQREALTPYEQYF
14,TRBV5-6,TRBJ1-1,CASSLATVNTEAFF
17,TRBV5-1,TRBJ1-4,CASSLAFNGQGGEKLFF
15,TRBV11-3,TRBJ2-2,CASSSPDRGNRELFF
16,TRBV3-1/TRBV3-2,TRBJ2-2,CASSRGVGSGTGELFF
15,TRBV2,TRBJ1-1,CASSERAVMNTEAFF
12,TRBV28,TRBJ2-7,CASSLPTYEQYF
15,TRBV11-1,TRBJ2-1,CASSLASGSSNEQFF
16,TRBV19,TRBJ1-5,CASTIAVGLGNQPQHF
12,TRBV7-2,TRBJ2-7,CASSYLSGEQYF
15,TRBV21-1,TRBJ1-5,CASRGGGKSRQPQHF
19,TRBV18,TRBJ2-2,CASSPFRLLGQGVTGELFF
13,TRBV5-1,TRBJ2-7,CASSTGQGYEQYF
14,TRBV7-2,TRBJ2-7,CASSLGQGAYEQYF
14,TRBV28,TRBJ1-5,CASRSTGVPGPQHF
16,TRBV19,TRBJ2-6,CASSWDRPFGANVLTF
13,TRBV10-3,TRBJ2-3,CAISGLDTDTQYF
13,TRBV7-9,TRBJ1-1,CASSLLSNTEAFF
13,TRBV10-3,TRBJ2-5,CAISESREETQYF
16,TRBV19,TRBJ1-4,CASSTPRGGANEKLFF
15,TRBV11-2,TRBJ1-4,CASSLQGGTNEKLFF
17,TRBV18,TRBJ1-6,CASSPGQIPRRYSPLHF
17,TRBV5-1,TRBJ2-5,CASSSGLAGGGRETQYF
14,TRBV11-3,TRBJ2-1,CASSLDSSYNEQFF
16,TRBV27,TRBJ2-7,CASSLRVGAGTYEQYF
15,TRBV7-6,TRBJ1-3,CASSPLTGSRNTIYF